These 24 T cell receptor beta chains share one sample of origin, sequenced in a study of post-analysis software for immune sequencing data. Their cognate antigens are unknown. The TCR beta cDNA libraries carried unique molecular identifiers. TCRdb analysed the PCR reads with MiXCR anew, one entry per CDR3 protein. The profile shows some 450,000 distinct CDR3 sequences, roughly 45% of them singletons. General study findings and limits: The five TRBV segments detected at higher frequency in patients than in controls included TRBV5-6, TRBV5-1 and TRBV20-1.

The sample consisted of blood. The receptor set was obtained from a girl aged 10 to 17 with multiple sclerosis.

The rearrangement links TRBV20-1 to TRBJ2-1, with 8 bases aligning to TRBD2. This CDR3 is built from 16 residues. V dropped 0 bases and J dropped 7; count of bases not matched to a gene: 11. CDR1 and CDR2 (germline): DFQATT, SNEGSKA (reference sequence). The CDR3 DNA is TGCAGTGCTAGAGACCCAAGGACTAGCTCGATTAATGAGCAGTTCTTC. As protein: CSARDPRTSSINEQFF.

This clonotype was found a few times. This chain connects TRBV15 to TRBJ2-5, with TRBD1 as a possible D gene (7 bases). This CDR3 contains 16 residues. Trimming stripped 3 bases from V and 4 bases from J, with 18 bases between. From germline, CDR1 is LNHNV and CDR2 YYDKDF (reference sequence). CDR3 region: CATSRDFQGGGETQYF. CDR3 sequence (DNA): TGTGCCACCAGCAGGGACTTCCAGGGGGGCGGAGAGACCCAGTACTTC.

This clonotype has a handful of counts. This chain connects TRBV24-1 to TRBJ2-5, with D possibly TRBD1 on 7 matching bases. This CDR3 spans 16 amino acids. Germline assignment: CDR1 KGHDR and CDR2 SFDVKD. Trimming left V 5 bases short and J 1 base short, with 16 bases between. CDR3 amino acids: CATSAGGTEAQETQYF. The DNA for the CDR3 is TGTGCCACCAGTGCTGGCGGGACAGAAGCCCAAGAGACCCAGTACTTC.

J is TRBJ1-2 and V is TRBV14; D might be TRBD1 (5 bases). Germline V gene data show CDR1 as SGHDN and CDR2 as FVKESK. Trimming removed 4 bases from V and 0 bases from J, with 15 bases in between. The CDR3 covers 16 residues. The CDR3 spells CASSLSTVMTNYGYTF. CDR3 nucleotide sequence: TGTGCCAGCAGCCTATCGACAGTGATGACTAACTATGGCTACACCTTC. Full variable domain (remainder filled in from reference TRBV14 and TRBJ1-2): EAGVTQFPSHSVIEKGQTVTLRCDPISGHDNLYWYRRVMGKEIKFLLHFVKESKQDESGMPNNRFLAERTGGTYSTLKVQPAELEDSGVYFCASSLSTVMTNYGYTFGSGTRLTVV.

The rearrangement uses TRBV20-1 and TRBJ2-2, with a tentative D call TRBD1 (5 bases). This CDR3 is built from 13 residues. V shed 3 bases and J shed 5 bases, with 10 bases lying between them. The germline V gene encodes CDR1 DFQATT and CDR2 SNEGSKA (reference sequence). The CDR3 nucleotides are TGCAGTGCTAGTCAGGGCGGAACCGGGGAGCTGTTTTTT. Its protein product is CSASQGGTGELFF.

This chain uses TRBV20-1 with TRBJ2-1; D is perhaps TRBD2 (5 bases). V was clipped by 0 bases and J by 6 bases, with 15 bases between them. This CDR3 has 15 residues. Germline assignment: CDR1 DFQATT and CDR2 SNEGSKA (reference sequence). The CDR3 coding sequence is TGCAGTGCTAGAGATGGGGAGAGGGATTCCAATGAGCAGTTCTTC. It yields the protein CSARDGERDSNEQFF.

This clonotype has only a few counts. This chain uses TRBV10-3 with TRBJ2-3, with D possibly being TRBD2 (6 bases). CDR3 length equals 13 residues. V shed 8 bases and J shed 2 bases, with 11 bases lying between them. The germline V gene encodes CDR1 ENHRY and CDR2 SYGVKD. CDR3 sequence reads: CAIGGLLTDTQYF. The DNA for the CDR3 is TGTGCCATCGGAGGGCTCCTCACAGATACGCAGTATTTT.

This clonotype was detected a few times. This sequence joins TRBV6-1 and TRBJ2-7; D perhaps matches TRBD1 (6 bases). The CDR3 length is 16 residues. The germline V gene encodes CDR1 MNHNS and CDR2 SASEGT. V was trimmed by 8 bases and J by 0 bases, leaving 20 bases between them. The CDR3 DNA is TGTGCCAGCCGGGCCGCGCCGGGACACATCTCCTACGAGCAGTACTTC. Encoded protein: CASRAAPGHISYEQYF.

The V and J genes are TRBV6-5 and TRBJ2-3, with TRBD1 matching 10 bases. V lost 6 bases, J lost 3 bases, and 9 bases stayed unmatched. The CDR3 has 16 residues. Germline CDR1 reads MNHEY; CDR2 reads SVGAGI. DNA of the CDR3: TGTGCCAGCAGCCCCAGCCGGACAGGGGGGACAGATACGCAGTATTTT. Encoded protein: CASSPSRTGGTDTQYF.

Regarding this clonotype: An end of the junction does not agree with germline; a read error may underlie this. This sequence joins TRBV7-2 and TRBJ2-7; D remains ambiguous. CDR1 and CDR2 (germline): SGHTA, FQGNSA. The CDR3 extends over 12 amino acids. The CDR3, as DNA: TGTGCCAGCAGCTTAGTCCCCTACGGGCAGTACTTC. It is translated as CASSLVPYGQYF.

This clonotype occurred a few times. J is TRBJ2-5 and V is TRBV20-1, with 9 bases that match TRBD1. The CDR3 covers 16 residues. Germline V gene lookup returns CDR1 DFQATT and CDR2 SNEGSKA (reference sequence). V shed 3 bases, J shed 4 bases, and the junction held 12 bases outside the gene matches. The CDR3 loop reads CSASYRTGDLRETQYF. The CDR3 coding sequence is TGCAGTGCTAGTTACAGGACAGGGGATCTTCGAGAGACCCAGTACTTC.

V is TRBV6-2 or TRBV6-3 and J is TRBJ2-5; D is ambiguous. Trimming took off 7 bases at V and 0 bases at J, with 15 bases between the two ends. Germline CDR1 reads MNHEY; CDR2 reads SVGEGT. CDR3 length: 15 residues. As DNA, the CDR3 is TGTGCCAGCATGTTCGGGCACGAGTACCAAGAGACCCAGTACTTC. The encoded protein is CASMFGHEYQETQYF.

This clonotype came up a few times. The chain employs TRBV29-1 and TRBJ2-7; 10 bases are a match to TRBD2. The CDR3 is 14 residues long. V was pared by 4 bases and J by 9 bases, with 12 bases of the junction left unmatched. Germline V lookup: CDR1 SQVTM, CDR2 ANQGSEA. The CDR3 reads CSVGAGGPAAGQYF. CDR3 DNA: TGCAGCGTTGGAGCGGGAGGGCCTGCCGCGGGGCAGTACTTC.

The DNA for the CDR3 is TGTGCCAGCAGCGCAGGCCGGGGACACACTGAAGCTTTCTTT. It specifies CASSAGRGHTEAFF. The chain uses TRBV11-1 and TRBJ1-1; D perhaps matches TRBD1 (5 bases). CDR3 length: 14 residues. The V gene's germline CDR1 is SGHAT and CDR2 FQDESV (reference sequence). With 5 bases removed from V and 3 bases from J, the gap between germline ends came to 13 bases.

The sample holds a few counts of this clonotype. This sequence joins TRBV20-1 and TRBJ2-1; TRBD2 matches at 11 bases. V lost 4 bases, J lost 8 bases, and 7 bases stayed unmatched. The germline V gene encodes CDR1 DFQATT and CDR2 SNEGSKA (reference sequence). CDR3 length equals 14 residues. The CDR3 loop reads CSAITSGSPYEQFF. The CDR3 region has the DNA TGCAGTGCTATAACTAGCGGGAGCCCCTATGAGCAGTTCTTC.

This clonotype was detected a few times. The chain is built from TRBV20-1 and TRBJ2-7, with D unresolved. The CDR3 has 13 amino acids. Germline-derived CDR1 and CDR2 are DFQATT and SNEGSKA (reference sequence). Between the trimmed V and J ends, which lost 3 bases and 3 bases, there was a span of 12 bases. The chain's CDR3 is CSARGSRYYEQYF. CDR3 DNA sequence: TGCAGTGCTAGGGGTTCTAGGTACTACGAGCAGTACTTC.

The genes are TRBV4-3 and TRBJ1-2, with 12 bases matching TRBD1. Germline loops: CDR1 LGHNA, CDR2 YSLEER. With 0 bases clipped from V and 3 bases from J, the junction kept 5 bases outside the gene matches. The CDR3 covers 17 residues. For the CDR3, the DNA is TGCGCCAGCAGCCAAGAAACCGGGACAGGGGGCGACTATGGCTACACCTTC. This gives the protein CASSQETGTGGDYGYTF.

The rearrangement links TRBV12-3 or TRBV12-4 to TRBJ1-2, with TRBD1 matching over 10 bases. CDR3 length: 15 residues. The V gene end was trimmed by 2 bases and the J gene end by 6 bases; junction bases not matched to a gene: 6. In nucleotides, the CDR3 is TGTGCCAGCAGTTTATATCGACAGGGGGCAGATGGCTACACCTTC. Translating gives CASSLYRQGADGYTF.

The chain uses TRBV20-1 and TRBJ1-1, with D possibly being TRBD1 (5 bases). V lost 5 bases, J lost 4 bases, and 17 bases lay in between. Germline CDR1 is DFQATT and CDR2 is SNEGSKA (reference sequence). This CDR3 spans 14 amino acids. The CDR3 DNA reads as TGCAGTGCTCCCCTGGGGGGATGGGGCACTGAAGCTTTCTTT. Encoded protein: CSAPLGGWGTEAFF.

The CDR3 loop is CSASSRSNEKLFF. DNA of the CDR3: TGCAGTGCTAGCTCCCGTAGTAATGAAAAACTGTTTTTT. This chain uses TRBV20-1 with TRBJ1-4, with D unresolved. The germline V gene has CDR1 DFQATT and CDR2 SNEGSKA (reference sequence). V was shortened by 3 bases and J by 4 bases, with 9 bases between the two germline ends. This CDR3 comprises 13 residues.

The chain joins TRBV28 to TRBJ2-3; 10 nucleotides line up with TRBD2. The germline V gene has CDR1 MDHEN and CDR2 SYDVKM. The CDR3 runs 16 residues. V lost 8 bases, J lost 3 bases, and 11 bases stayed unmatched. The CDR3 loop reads CASQILAGEGTDTQYF. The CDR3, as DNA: TGTGCCAGCCAGATTCTAGCGGGAGAAGGGACAGATACGCAGTATTTT.

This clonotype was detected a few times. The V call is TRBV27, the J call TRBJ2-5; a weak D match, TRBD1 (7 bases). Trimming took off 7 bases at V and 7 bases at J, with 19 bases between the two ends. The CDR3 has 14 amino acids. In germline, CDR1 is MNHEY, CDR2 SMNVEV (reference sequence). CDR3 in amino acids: CASNGGTVGGTQYF. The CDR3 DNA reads TGTGCCAGCAACGGAGGGACAGTCGGGGGGACCCAGTACTTC.

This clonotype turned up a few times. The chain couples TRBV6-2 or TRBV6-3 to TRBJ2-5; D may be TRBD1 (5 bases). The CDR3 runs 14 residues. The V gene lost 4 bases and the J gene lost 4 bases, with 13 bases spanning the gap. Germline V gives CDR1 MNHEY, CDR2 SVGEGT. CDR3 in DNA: TGTGCCAGCAGTTGGGGCGGACCCTTAGAGACCCAGTACTTC. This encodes CASSWGGPLETQYF.

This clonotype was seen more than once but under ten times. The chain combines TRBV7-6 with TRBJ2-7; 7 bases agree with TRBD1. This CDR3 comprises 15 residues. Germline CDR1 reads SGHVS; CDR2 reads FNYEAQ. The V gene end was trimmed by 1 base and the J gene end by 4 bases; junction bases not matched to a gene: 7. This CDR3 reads CASSLGQGGPYEQYF. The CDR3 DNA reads TGTGCCAGCAGCTTAGGACAGGGTGGTCCTTACGAGCAGTACTTC.